This TCR beta chain derives from a study of cytomegalovirus exposure and HLA in healthy donors (dated by TCRdb to the late 2010s). General notes on the study: An earlier analysis of 587 of the donors reported about 260 Gb of sequence data and 95 million to 120 million unique TCR beta sequences obtained from roughly 180 million T cells. An early release covering around 630 HLA-typed donors comprised about 300 gigabases of sequencing data and 65 million to 100 million unique TCR sequences. Of the roughly 390 genotyped donors, roughly 85% fell in the genetic ancestry cluster associated with self-reported Caucasian donors. The aim of the study was to test whether cataloging public T cell receptors could identify signatures of past pathogen exposure. The study used immunosequencing to profile the T cell repertoires of 670 or so subjects and linked those repertoires to cytomegalovirus serostatus. A separate validation cohort of roughly 130 different subjects was used in addition to the roughly 620-subject first cohort. High-throughput TCR immunosequencing, statistical association of individual TCRs with disease status, and machine learning were combined to predict cytomegalovirus infection status. To study patterns of TCR occurrence, a later analysis re-analyzed previously published TCR beta repertoires from just over 650 donors and added high-resolution HLA genotyping. Rather than using new phenotypic data, the later analysis identified candidate immune exposures from TCR beta sequences and from how often those sequences occurred across donors. An earlier analysis of several hundred of the donors applied high-throughput TCR beta sequencing to assess whether each TCR beta V gene segment acted as functional or pseudogenic. Donor age, sex, ethnicity and CMV serostatus were compiled alongside the repertoire data. A later genetic analysis used genome-wide SNP genotypes for about three fifths of the roughly 700 donors, treating that subset as a discovery cohort. Every discovery cohort repertoire had been produced on one sequencing platform. HLA typing included class I and class II loci at four-digit resolution. The number of typed donors differed by locus: roughly 620-640 for A, B, C, DRB1 and DQB1; 522 for DQA1; fewer than 610 for DPA1; and some 470 for DPB1. Four to six DR-DQ haplotypes were handled as single units for association and clustering, since linkage in the cohort was strong. On average, around 230,000 unique TCR beta nucleotide sequences were sequenced per donor among more than 350 genotyped donors of the cohort, with roughly 20% of those sequences being non-productive.

In total, about 650 healthy bone marrow donors made up the cohort. At the time of sampling, every cohort member was nominally healthy, though immune exposures that went unrecorded were likely present. The donor tested CMV seropositive, placing the donor among the approximately 290 seropositive members of the cohort. Each donor provided a peripheral blood sample, and peripheral blood mononuclear cells were used for TCR beta sequencing. The Qiagen DNeasy Blood Extraction Kit was used to extract genomic DNA from the blood cell samples. Overall study outcomes, separate from this receptor: This cohort had only TCR beta chains sequenced, and the lack of alpha or paired-chain data limited which features could be detected. A later analysis found that TCR association rates varied across HLA loci, with DRB1 alleles showing the most associated TCRs and HLA-C alleles the fewest. The study gave a list of 150 to 200 TCR beta chains associated with cytomegalovirus. A further reported finding was that TCR beta sequences accurately predicted the HLA-A and HLA-B alleles for most subjects in the first cohort. Because counts were too low, 15 or so rarely observed V segments, including chromosome 9 orphons, were excluded from the earlier analysis of a few hundred of the donors. A later genetic analysis reported fewer N-insertions in productive TCRs among donors in an Asian-associated ancestry cluster than the approximately 700-donor mean. Because some donors lacked HLA typing at each locus, the association tests relied only on the typed subset. Most TCR sequences were seen in very few donors, while some public TCRs were found in many individuals. Presence/absence analyses assumed roughly uniform sequencing depth across donors, an assumption that may not hold. In a later analysis, HLA-associated TCR beta chains were found to be more clonally expanded and to have lower generation probabilities than equally common non-associated chains. In a later analysis, most CMV-associated TCR beta chains were found to appear HLA-restricted, with HLA associations seemingly driven largely by CMV exposure. When HLA alleles, especially DR and DQ, strongly co-occurred, TCR associations were difficult to assign to individual alleles. The authors suggested that the approach could potentially be extended to other disease states and immunological phenotypes. A cluster of highly shared sequence variants was judged likely to represent a technical artifact of the sequencing pipeline. In an earlier analysis of approximately 590 of the donors, most TCR beta V segments appeared in productive rearrangements about 90% or about 30% of the time, broadly matching IMGT annotations. Cytomegalovirus status was reported to be diagnosed by the classifier with high specificity and sensitivity in both the original and validation cohorts. Specific HLA alleles were associated with roughly 16,000 TCR beta sequences at a false discovery rate of 0.05 in a later analysis. Correlated functional status among segregating V segments might reflect linkage disequilibrium, but an unknown experimental factor could not be ruled out. In vitro tests confirmed that a few of the cytomegalovirus-associated TCR beta chains recognize cytomegalovirus antigens. An association between a missense DCLRE1C variant and V-gene and J-gene trimming of TCR beta chains was found in a later genetic analysis and replicated in an independent cohort. A later analysis reported that several top co-occurrence clusters appeared linked to parvovirus B19, influenza, CMV and Epstein-Barr virus. CMV serostatus was the only immune exposure information available for the cohort.

The method was the immunoSEQ multiplex PCR assay. For the multiplex PCR, a mixture combining 60 forward primers for TCR Vbeta segments and 13 reverse primers for TCR Jbeta segments was used. A multiplex PCR assay on genomic DNA amplified the CDR3 region of rearranged TCR beta genes. The Illumina HiSeq System was used to sequence the amplified TCR beta libraries as 87-base-pair reads. The original methods were these. A later analysis tallied around 82 million unique TCR beta chains across the roughly 610 repertoires, and around 9.9 million of those chains were shared by two or more donors. Raw reads were error-corrected and collapsed into unique sequences with a nearest-neighbor algorithm that merged closely related sequences to remove PCR and sequencing errors. To assign V, D and J gene segments, CDR3 sequences were aligned to IMGT reference sequences. For a sequence to be retained, a match of at least six nucleotides was required to both a V gene segment and a J gene segment. Rearrangements were called productive when the CDR3 lacked stop codons and stayed in frame with V and J; all others were non-productive. CDR3 was defined by IMGT convention, running from the second conserved V-encoded cysteine to the conserved J-encoded phenylalanine. The earlier analysis of approximately 590 of the donors excluded any sequence lacking an unambiguous match to a single V gene segment. In an earlier analysis of 587 of the donors, V segments were called functional above 56.7% productive rearrangements and were called segregating when the between-donor standard deviation exceeded 5%. A statistical classification framework was built to diagnose cytomegalovirus status from the catalog of TCR beta chain sequences. V and J gene assignment, in a later analysis, came from comparing TCR nucleotide sequences with IMGT/GENE-DB human TR gene sequences. The TCRdist pipeline was used in a later analysis to assign CDR3 sequences and most-parsimonious VDJ recombination scenarios. In a later analysis, every TCR beta chain was defined by the combination of its CDR3 amino acid sequence and its V-gene family, and reads without a unique V-gene family were dropped. To address suspected cross-contamination and a sequencing artifact, a later analysis removed 450 to 700 highly shared, low-generation-probability nucleotide sequences. In a later analysis, a clonal expansion index was calculated for each public chain from normalized within-repertoire ranks of inferred template counts. In a later analysis, generation probabilities were computed using a VDJ recombination model fitted to out-of-frame rearrangements, and the results were checked against IGoR. A later analysis scored TCR-TCR, TCR-HLA and TCR-CMV co-occurrence with hypergeometric tests, applying a repertoire-size bias correction to TCR pairs. A later analysis estimated false discovery rates by permuting HLA or CMV assignments 20 times. In a later analysis, co-occurring TCRs were grouped using DBSCAN, and TCRdist sequence similarity was added for clustering within HLA-allele-positive subsets. For co-occurrence clustering, repertoires with fewer than 30,000 or more than 120,000 public chains were excluded, along with four or five repertoires with anomalous nucleotide sharing. TCRdb limited this immuneACCESS table to in-frame rearrangements with V and J called. A share of clones is missing; checked studies link under half to unresolved V genes, and the rest is unexplained. V and J calls and clone size are copied from that table; D and trimming were computed from the DNA. In this sample the table shows some 180,000 clones, about 10% of which occur a single time. The ten largest clonotypes hold 1% to 1.5% of the sample.

This clone has only a few counts. It lacks a known antigen. No much larger clone is present one base from it, and per-base qualities are unavailable. The specimen was PBMCs. The sequence was obtained from a woman aged 30 to 39 in good health and CMV-seropositive.

The nucleotides are TGCAGCGTTGAAGATCGGACAGGGGGAGGTGGCTACACCTTC. Its protein is CSVEDRTGGGGYTF. The rearranged chain carries TRBV29-1 and TRBJ1-2, with 10 middle bases fitting TRBD1. V and J are trimmed by 0 bases and 7 bases, and the gene matches miss 5 bases of the junction. Sequences SQVTM (CDR1) and ANQGSEA (CDR2) are obtained from the germline V gene. From its cysteine to its phenylalanine, the CDR3 spans 14 amino acids. The kept DNA is CDR3 alone, 42 bases in frame from the first base.